This TCR beta chain is from a study of blood T cells in healthy people across ages. CDR3 length: 16 residues. Germline lookup yields CDR1 MNHEY and CDR2 SVGAGI. The germline V and J ends were trimmed by 2 bases and 11 bases, with 24 bases remaining between them. Healthy Caucasian individuals from Russia aged 6 to 90 served as donors. At least 5.5 micrograms of total RNA were extracted per sample. PCR was performed a second time for about 7 to 12 cycles using a sample-barcoded 5' primer and a J-beta primer mix. TCRdb used MiXCR to reprocess the 5' RACE reads, holding one entry per CDR3 protein. The table records 750,000 to 950,000 distinct CDR3 sequences, about 28% of them present only once. These sequences were also reported in another study, on T cells of mothers and their children.

The specimen sequenced was blood. This receptor was identified in a woman in her thirties or forties in good health. This sequence joins TRBV6-5 and TRBJ2-5, with a tentative D call TRBD1 (6 bases). In DNA, the CDR3 is TGTGCCAGCAGTTACAATATGAGGACCGGGGACAATGAGCAGTACTTC. It yields the protein CASSYNMRTGDNEQYF.